Shown below are 16 T cell receptor beta chains from a single sample sequenced in a study of blood T cell repertoires in COVID-19 (dated by TCRdb to the early 2020s). Libraries were built with the immunoSEQ multiplex PCR assay. Imported from immuneACCESS, the table was reduced by TCRdb to in-frame sequences with V and J called. These copies leave out some clones; in studies compared against another copy, an unresolved V gene accounts for under half, and the cause of the remainder is not known. The sample table lists roughly 220,000 clones, about 85% of them with a count of one. Approximately 10% of the sample goes to the ten largest clones. Sequencing was carried out using peripheral blood. These receptors were collected from a woman aged 50 to 65 with COVID-19, enrolled during active disease.

The table lists this clone with a few counts. The chain joins TRBV3-1 (or the pseudogene TRBV3-2) to TRBJ1-2, with 11 bases identical to TRBD1. Germline lookup yields CDR1 LGHDT and CDR2 YNNKEL (reference sequence). This CDR3 has 17 amino acids. Trimming took 4 bases from V and 7 from J; bases not matched to a gene: 14. CDR3 DNA: TGTGCCAGCAGCCCCATATCAAAACAGGGGACAGGGGGTGGCTACACCTTC. This codes for CASSPISKQGTGGGYTF.

The rearrangement joins TRBV11-2 to TRBJ1-1, with a possible D match to TRBD1 (6 bases). Looked up from germline, CDR1 is SGHAT and CDR2 is FQNNGV. This CDR3 comprises 16 residues. Trimming cost V 1 base and J 3 bases, with 15 bases left between them. As DNA, the CDR3 is TGTGCCAGCAGCTTAGCACCGGGACATACATACACTGAAGCTTTCTTT. Protein sequence: CASSLAPGHTYTEAFF.

This rearrangement joins TRBV18 to TRBJ2-2; a possible D gene is TRBD2 (6 bases). V dropped 3 bases and J dropped 0 bases, with 23 bases sitting between them. Germline CDR1 KGHSH, CDR2 LQKENI. The CDR3 totals 20 residues. The CDR3 loop reads CASSPLGGTHPTPNTGELFF. CDR3 nucleotide sequence: TGTGCCAGCTCACCGCTAGGCGGGACTCACCCTACTCCGAACACCGGGGAGCTGTTTTTT. Full variable domain (missing parts from reference TRBV18 and TRBJ2-2): NAGVMQNPRHLVRRRGQEARLRCSPMKGHSHVYWYRQLPEEGLKFMVYLQKENIIDESGMPKERFSAEFPKEGPSILRIQQVVRGDSAAYFCASSPLGGTHPTPNTGELFFGEGSRLTVL.

The chain links TRBV5-4 to TRBJ2-7, with a possible D match to TRBD1 (6 bases). Germline V gives CDR1 SGHNT, CDR2 YYREEE (reference sequence). The CDR3 runs 15 residues. V was clipped by 0 bases and J by 0 bases, with 10 bases between them. Here the CDR3 reads CASSLAGVSSYEQYV. The DNA for the CDR3 is TGTGCCAGCAGCTTGGCAGGGGTAAGCTCCTACGAGCAGTACGTC.

The V and J genes are TRBV11-2 and TRBJ2-3; 9 bases are shared with TRBD2. There are 14 residues in the CDR3. Germline CDR1 SGHAT, CDR2 FQNNGV. Trimming removed 4 bases from V and 6 bases from J; junction bases left unmatched: 5. As DNA, the CDR3 is TGTGCCAGCAGCTCAAGGACTAGCGTCGATACGCAGTATTTT. Amino acid sequence: CASSSRTSVDTQYF.

V and J are TRBV7-2 and TRBJ2-3; the match to TRBD2 covers 8 bases. Per the germline V gene, CDR1 is SGHTA and CDR2 is FQGNSA. CDR3 length: 18 amino acids. After removal of 3 bases from V and 0 bases from J, the junction contained 11 bases not matched to a gene. The CDR3 region is CASSFYGGDPISTDTQYF. CDR3 bases: TGTGCCAGCAGCTTCTACGGGGGGGATCCGATTAGCACAGATACGCAGTATTTT.

The rearrangement links TRBV12-3 or TRBV12-4 to TRBJ1-1; D gene ambiguous. With 6 bases removed from V and 4 bases from J, the gap between germline ends came to 12 bases. CDR3 size: 13 residues. CDR3 sequence reads: CASRSQSFTEAFF. In DNA, the CDR3 is TGTGCCAGCAGGTCACAGTCGTTCACTGAAGCTTTCTTT.

The chain recombines TRBV27 with TRBJ2-1; the match to TRBD1 covers 7 bases. V was clipped by 9 bases and J by 3 bases; unmatched bases: 2. The length of the CDR3 is 12 residues. The V gene's germline CDR1 is MNHEY and CDR2 SMNVEV (reference sequence). Here the CDR3 DNA reads TGTGCCAGTAGGGACAGCTACAATGAGCAGTTCTTC. Translation: CASRDSYNEQFF.

The gene calls are TRBV6-5 and TRBJ1-1; D is uncertain. This CDR3 comprises 16 residues. Trimming removed 3 bases from V and 0 bases from J, with 14 bases in between. CDR1 and CDR2 from the germline V gene are MNHEY and SVGAGI. Here the CDR3 DNA reads TGTGCCAGCAGTTATTCAGACTTATTGATGAACACTGAAGCTTTCTTT. It codes for CASSYSDLLMNTEAFF.

The chain links TRBV11-3 to TRBJ2-7; 9 positions agree with TRBD2. The J segment lost 1 base and the V segment lost 4 bases, leaving 17 bases of the junction unmatched. Per the germline V gene, CDR1 is SGHNT and CDR2 is YENEEA. The CDR3 runs 19 residues. CDR3 amino acids: CASSSHWGLLAGPSYEQYF. The DNA for the CDR3 is TGTGCCAGCAGCTCTCATTGGGGTCTTCTAGCGGGGCCTTCCTACGAGCAGTACTTC.

The rearrangement links TRBV7-2 to TRBJ2-7; 8 bases agree with TRBD2. Trimming at V came to 5 bases and at J to 2 bases, leaving 5 bases not matched to a gene. Looked up from germline, CDR1 is SGHTA and CDR2 is FQGNSA. CDR3 length: 14 amino acids. CDR3 DNA: TGTGCCAGCAGCAGGACTAGCCCAACCTACGAGCAGTACTTC. It specifies CASSRTSPTYEQYF.

As to this clone: The sample contains more than one DNA sequence encoding this CDR3. CDR3 sequence: CASSQSYEQYF. The CDR3 region has the DNA TGTGCCAGCAGCCAATCATACGAGCAGTACTTC. The J gene is TRBJ2-7, the V gene TRBV14; D is undetermined. The length of the CDR3 is 11 residues. V was trimmed by 2 bases and J by 4 bases, leaving 3 bases between them. Germline CDR1 and CDR2: SGHDN and FVKESK.

The genes are TRBV19 and TRBJ2-3, with D perhaps TRBD2 (6 bases). Germline CDR1 LNHDA, CDR2 SQIVND (reference sequence). The V end was cut by 6 bases, the J end by 0 bases, with 13 bases between. The CDR3 is 15 amino acids. The CDR3 DNA reads as TGTGCCAGTAGCGAGGGACTGACCAGCACAGATACGCAGTATTTT. Amino acids: CASSEGLTSTDTQYF.

The chain couples TRBV6-4 to TRBJ1-2; the D gene is possibly TRBD1 (5 bases). CDR3 length equals 14 residues. Germline CDR1 reads MRHNA; CDR2 reads SNTAGT. V was pared by 0 bases and J by 11 bases, with 16 bases between. The CDR3 DNA follows: TGTGCCAGCAGTGACTCCTGGGGGGGACGTGGTTACACCTTC. This encodes CASSDSWGGRGYTF.

The V and J genes are TRBV24-1 and TRBJ1-2; TRBD1 matches 7 bases. This CDR3 spans 13 amino acids. Per germline, CDR1 KGHDR and CDR2 SFDVKD. V lost 2 bases, J lost 7 bases, and 3 bases stayed unmatched. CDR3 sequence reads: CATSDYRGSGYTF. For the CDR3, the DNA is TGTGCCACCAGTGATTACAGGGGAAGTGGCTACACCTTC.

The CDR3 protein is CASSPSYGKLFF. CDR3 DNA: TGTGCCAGTAGTCCTTCCTACGGAAAACTGTTTTTT. The chain links TRBV19 to TRBJ1-4; D is unresolved. The length of the CDR3 is 12 residues. The germline gives CDR1 LNHDA, CDR2 SQIVND (reference sequence). Trimming took off 5 bases at V and 10 bases at J, with 11 bases between the two ends.